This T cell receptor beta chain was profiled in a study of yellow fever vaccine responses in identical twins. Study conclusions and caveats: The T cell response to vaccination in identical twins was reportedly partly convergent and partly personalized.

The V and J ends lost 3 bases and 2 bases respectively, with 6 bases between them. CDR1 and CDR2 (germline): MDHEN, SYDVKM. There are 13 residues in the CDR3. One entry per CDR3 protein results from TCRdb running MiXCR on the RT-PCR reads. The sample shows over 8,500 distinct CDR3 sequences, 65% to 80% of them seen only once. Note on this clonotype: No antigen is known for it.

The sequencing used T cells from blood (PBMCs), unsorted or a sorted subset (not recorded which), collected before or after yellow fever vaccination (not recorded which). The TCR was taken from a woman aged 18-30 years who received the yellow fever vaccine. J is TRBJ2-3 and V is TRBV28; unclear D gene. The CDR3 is CASSFRVTDTQYF. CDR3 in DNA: TGTGCCAGCAGTTTTCGGGTCACAGATACGCAGTATTTT.